Listed here is a single T cell receptor beta chain. CD8 cells classed as naive were CD45RO-negative and positively selected for CCR7, excluding terminally differentiated effector memory CD45RA+ cells. Some clones are missing from TCRdb's copy, which holds only in-frame ones; the method was immunoSEQ multiplex PCR. Here the sample spans about 2.1 million clones, over 85% being singletons. This specimen belongs to a study of shared clonotypes between healthy human individuals. Trimming left V 5 bases short and J 4 bases short, with 11 bases between. Germline V CDR1 and CDR2: LNHDA, SQIVND (reference sequence). The CDR3 has 13 amino acids.

Sequencing was done on a sample of naive CD8+ T cells from PBMCs. The chain uses TRBV19 and TRBJ1-2; the D is unclear. The clonotype originates from a man younger than 35 in good health. Some clones in this sample may be carry-over from other donors' samples. For the CDR3, the DNA is TGTGCCAGTAGTTTTAGGACCTCCTATGGCTACACCTTC. This codes for CASSFRTSYGYTF.